The T cell receptor beta chain described here comes from a study of siplizumab effects on memory and regulatory T cells. About this clone: Its antigen remains unknown.

Study-level findings and limits: Mappable CD4+ clones that were alloreactive averaged about 69% Treg-derived with siplizumab versus 26.9% in controls. Greater diversity than memory cells seemed evident in naive T cells, which also appeared to be major alloresponse contributors.

This table comes from immunoSEQ multiplex PCR, and its TCRdb copy is limited to in-frame clones, with some not included. The profile shows approximately 100,000 clones, just over 90% of them singletons. The CDR3 consists of 16 residues. Germline lookup yields CDR1 SGHRS and CDR2 YFSETQ. Trimming pared 0 bases from V and 8 bases from J, leaving 17 bases between. This sequence originates from a human donor in good health. This chain uses TRBV5-1 with TRBJ1-4; no clear D gene. The sequenced sample was Tregs sorted from blood. The CDR3 spells CASSLAVGSIGEKLFF. In nucleotides, the CDR3 is TGCGCCAGCAGCTTGGCCGTTGGGAGCATAGGCGAAAAACTGTTTTTT.